This T cell receptor beta chain stems from a study of cytomegalovirus exposure and HLA in healthy donors (dated by TCRdb to about 2017). For the wider study: An earlier analysis of some 500 of the donors reported roughly 300 Gb of sequence data and approximately 110 million unique TCR beta sequences from 150 million to 200 million T cells. An early release covering roughly 580 HLA-typed donors comprised roughly 300 gigabases of sequencing data and some 79 million unique TCR sequences. Among the roughly 430 genotyped donors, 81% belonged to the genetic ancestry cluster associated with self-reported Caucasian donors. The study was designed to test whether signatures of past pathogen exposure could be identified by cataloging public T cell receptors. The T cell repertoires of several hundred subjects were profiled by immunosequencing and related to cytomegalovirus serostatus. Along with the roughly 670-subject first cohort, a separate validation cohort of more than 90 different subjects was used. To predict cytomegalovirus infection status, the study combined high-throughput TCR immunosequencing, statistical association of individual TCRs with disease status, and machine learning. In a later analysis, previously published TCR beta repertoires from 670 or so donors were re-analyzed and high-resolution HLA genotyping was added so that TCR occurrence patterns could be studied. The later analysis used no new phenotypic data to find candidate immune exposures, relying instead on TCR beta sequences and their occurrence across donors. An earlier analysis of several hundred of the donors used high-throughput TCR beta sequencing to judge whether each TCR beta V gene segment behaved as functional or pseudogenic. Donor age, sex, ethnicity and CMV serostatus were collected together with the repertoire data. A later genetic analysis used genome-wide SNP genotypes for about 60% of the roughly 700 donors, treating that subset as a discovery cohort. All discovery cohort repertoires had been generated using a single sequencing platform. HLA typing included class I and class II loci at four-digit resolution. Typing coverage differed by locus: A, B, C, DRB1 and DQB1 were typed in roughly 620-630 donors, DQA1 in around 500, DPA1 in approximately 600, and DPB1 in just under 490. Because of strong linkage in the cohort, a few DR-DQ haplotypes were treated as single units for association and clustering. On average, roughly 250,000 unique TCR beta nucleotide sequences were sequenced per donor among a few hundred genotyped donors of the cohort, with roughly 18% of those sequences being non-productive. Broader findings and caveats from the paper: The earlier analysis of approximately 560 of the donors excluded roughly 17 rarely observed V segments, including chromosome 9 orphons, because counts were too low. Some IMGT-functional V segments, including TRBV6-2 and TRBV6-3, could not be distinguished by the 87-base-pair reads and were therefore excluded. It was suggested by the authors that the approach could potentially be generalized to other disease states and immunological phenotypes. Because HLA typing was unavailable for some donors at each locus, only the typed subset was used in association tests. Across donors, most TCR sequences were observed very rarely, whereas some public TCRs were present in many individuals. In both the original and validation cohorts, the classifier was reported to diagnose cytomegalovirus status with high specificity and sensitivity. The study listed 150 to 200 TCR beta chains as associated with cytomegalovirus. A few of the identified cytomegalovirus-associated TCR beta chains were confirmed in vitro to be specific for cytomegalovirus antigens. Compared with the roughly 700-donor mean, donors in an Asian-associated ancestry cluster had fewer N-insertions in productive TCRs, according to a later genetic analysis. When HLA alleles, especially DR and DQ, strongly co-occurred, TCR associations were difficult to assign to individual alleles. According to a later analysis, TCR association rates differed among HLA loci, with DRB1 alleles showing the most associated TCRs and HLA-C alleles showing the fewest. In an earlier analysis of some 550 of the donors, most TCR beta V segments were observed in productive rearrangements about 87% or about 30% of the time, broadly matching IMGT annotations. A later analysis found that most CMV-associated TCR beta chains appeared HLA-restricted, with HLA associations seemingly driven largely by CMV exposure. For the cohort, immune exposure information was limited to CMV serostatus. In a later analysis, HLA-associated TCR beta chains were found to be more clonally expanded and to have lower generation probabilities than equally common non-associated chains. A later analysis reported that several top co-occurrence clusters appeared linked to parvovirus B19, influenza, CMV and Epstein-Barr virus. The cohort was sequenced for TCR beta chains only, and without alpha or paired-chain data the features that could be detected were limited. The presence/absence analyses assumed that sequencing depth was roughly uniform across donors, and that assumption may not be true. The sequencing pipeline was judged likely to have produced a cluster of highly shared sequence variants as a technical artifact. A further reported finding was that TCR beta sequences accurately predicted the HLA-A and HLA-B alleles for most subjects in the first cohort. Specific HLA alleles were associated with about 17,000 TCR beta sequences at a false discovery rate of 0.05 in a later analysis. In a later genetic analysis, a missense DCLRE1C variant was associated with V-gene and J-gene trimming of TCR beta chains, and the association was replicated in an independent cohort. Correlated functional status among segregating V segments might be attributable to linkage disequilibrium, but an unknown experimental factor could not be ruled out.

Library generation was performed with the immunoSEQ multiplex PCR assay. For the multiplex PCR, a mixture combining 60 forward primers for TCR Vbeta segments and 13 reverse primers for TCR Jbeta segments was used. The CDR3 region of rearranged TCR beta genes was amplified from genomic DNA by a multiplex PCR assay. The amplified TCR beta libraries were sequenced on the Illumina HiSeq System as 87-base-pair reads. Concerning the study's data processing: In a later analysis, roughly 80 million unique TCR beta chains were counted across the roughly 610 repertoires, and around 10 million of these chains were shared by at least two donors. Raw reads were error-corrected and collapsed into unique sequences by a nearest-neighbor algorithm in which closely related sequences were merged to remove PCR and sequencing errors. V, D and J gene segments were assigned by aligning CDR3 sequences to IMGT reference sequences. For a sequence to be retained, a match of at least six nucleotides to both a V gene segment and a J gene segment was required. Rearrangements were classified as productive when the CDR3 lacked stop codons and remained in frame with V and J, and all other rearrangements were classified as non-productive. CDR3 was defined according to IMGT convention as the region running from the second conserved V-encoded cysteine to the conserved J-encoded phenylalanine. The earlier analysis of 500 to 600 of the donors excluded sequences that lacked an unambiguous match to a single V gene segment. In an earlier analysis of 587 of the donors, a V segment was called functional when productive rearrangements were above 56.7%, and segregating when the standard deviation between donors exceeded 5%. To diagnose cytomegalovirus status from the catalog of TCR beta chain sequences, a statistical classification framework was built. A later analysis assigned V and J genes by comparing TCR nucleotide sequences with IMGT/GENE-DB human TR gene sequences. Using the TCRdist pipeline, a later analysis assigned CDR3 sequences along with most-parsimonious VDJ recombination scenarios. In a later analysis, each TCR beta chain was defined by its CDR3 amino acid sequence together with its V-gene family, and reads without a unique V-gene family were excluded. In a later analysis, approximately 590 highly shared, low-generation-probability nucleotide sequences were removed to address suspected cross-contamination and a sequencing artifact. For each public chain, a later analysis derived a clonal expansion index from normalized ranks of inferred template counts within each repertoire. A later analysis computed generation probabilities with a VDJ recombination model fitted to out-of-frame rearrangements, and checked the results against IGoR. In a later analysis, hypergeometric tests were used to score TCR-TCR, TCR-HLA and TCR-CMV co-occurrence, with a repertoire-size bias correction applied to TCR pairs. False discovery rates were estimated in a later analysis by permuting HLA or CMV assignments 20 times. In a later analysis, co-occurring TCRs were grouped using DBSCAN, and TCRdist sequence similarity was added for clustering within HLA-allele-positive subsets. Repertoires with fewer than 30,000 or more than 120,000 public chains were left out of co-occurrence clustering, as were four to six repertoires with anomalous nucleotide sharing. TCRdb mirrors the immuneACCESS table, restricted to in-frame sequences. Some clones are absent from its copies; in checked studies, under half trace to an unresolved V gene, and the reason for the others is unknown. Clonal size and the V and J genes are those of that table, whereas D and trimming came from the DNA. Present in this sample are about 140,000 clones, around 83% of which were seen just once. Together, the top ten hold 4% to 5% of the sample.

The cohort consisted of approximately 670 healthy bone marrow donors. At the time of sampling, every cohort member was nominally healthy, though immune exposures that went unrecorded were likely present. The donor tested CMV seropositive and was one of the 289 seropositive cohort members. A peripheral blood sample was collected from each donor, and TCR beta sequencing was performed on peripheral blood mononuclear cells. Genomic DNA extraction from the blood cell samples was performed with the Qiagen DNeasy Blood Extraction Kit. V is reduced by 1 base and J by 4 bases, leaving a spacing of 11 bases between them. According to the germline V gene, CDR1 reads SGDLS and CDR2 reads YYNGEE. The CDR3 spans 14 residues, from the cysteine through the phenylalanine. This entry keeps only the CDR3 DNA: 42 bases, framed from base 1. A word on this clone: Its antigen is currently not known. The record has no base qualities; no much larger clone is one base away.

This receptor was identified in a man aged 35 to 55 in good health and CMV-seropositive. This chain is built from TRBV9 and TRBJ1-1, with TRBD1 tentatively as D gene (6 bases match). Material: PBMCs. The nucleotides read TGTGCCAGCAGCGTATACAGGGTCGGCACTGAAGCTTTCTTT. Translation gives CASSVYRVGTEAFF. The variable domain in full, with residues beyond the CDR3 obtained from the reference TRBV9 and TRBJ1-1 genes, is DSGVTQTPKHLITATGQRVTLRCSPRSGDLSVYWYQQSLDQGLQFLIQYYNGEERAKGNILERFSAQQFPDLHSELNLSSLELGDSALYFCASSVYRVGTEAFFGQGTRLTVV.